Reported below is one T cell receptor beta chain. The antigen remains unidentified. The template was RNA from unsorted bulk tissue. This record belongs to a study of tumor and adjacent non-tumor tissue in lung cancer. Study-wide results and limits: TCR diversity was significantly greater in tumor than normal lung tissue.

The CDR3 is 14 residues long. The V end was cut by 1 base, the J end by 9 bases, with 16 bases between. The V gene's germline CDR1 is MNHNS and CDR2 SASEGT. The library came from three nested PCR rounds adapted from ARM-PCR protocols. Via MiXCR, TCRdb re-called the multiplex PCR reads, giving one row per CDR3 protein. The data contain tens of thousands of distinct CDR3 sequences, 60% of them singletons. This clonotype originated in a middle-aged man with non-small cell lung cancer. V is TRBV6-1 and J is TRBJ2-7, with a weak D call TRBD1 (6 bases). Sequenced: lung tumor tissue. As DNA, the CDR3 is TGTGCCAGCAGTGAAGGGACAGTCATCAACGGGCAGTACTTC. This codes for CASSEGTVINGQYF.